This section outlines one T cell receptor (beta chain) sequence together with its context. The antigen remains unidentified. These data originate in a study of T cell responses to AZD1222 COVID-19 vaccine. Study information: Investigators merged groups given second doses at roughly 4 or roughly 12 weeks.

Study-wide results and caveats: Baseline seropositives among AZD1222 recipients totaled only five or six. A mostly white British donor set with more females was recruited, and clonal diversity was possibly underestimated.

Sequencing used immunoSEQ multiplex PCR; TCRdb keeps in-frame clones, though not all of them. There are roughly 140,000 clones in the sample; around 87% occur only once, and under 2% lies in the top ten. Germline-derived CDR1 and CDR2 are MNHEY and SVGAGI. CDR3 size: 15 residues. V was clipped by 7 bases and J by 8 bases; unmatched bases: 15. The source was peripheral blood, collected on day 0 of AZD1222 vaccination. The genes are TRBV6-5 and TRBJ1-2, with TRBD1 identical over 8 bases. The sequence came from an adult in good health. In DNA, the CDR3 is TGTGCCAGCACCTTCCCCCGGGGGGCAGGGGGCGGCTACACCTTC. It specifies CASTFPRGAGGGYTF.